The 5 T cell receptor beta chains listed next were all sequenced from one sample in a study of OX40 agonist ivuxolimab in advanced cancers. Sequenced by immunoSEQ multiplex PCR; TCRdb stores in-frame clones only, minus some. This sample has 55,000 to 65,000 clones, with approximately 90% found just once. The specimen was CD4+ or CD8+ T cells sorted from blood, collected in a trial of the OX40 agonist ivuxolimab. Receptor source: an adult with an advanced solid tumor such as melanoma, head and neck, liver or kidney cancer.

The genes are TRBV6-5 and TRBJ1-1; perhaps TRBD1 as D (6 bases). The V end was cut by 6 bases, the J end by 4 bases, with 12 bases between. CDR3 length equals 13 residues. Germline V gene sequence: CDR1 MNHEY, CDR2 SVGAGI. The CDR3 sequence is CASSPLRGTEAFF. In DNA form, the CDR3 reads TGTGCCAGCAGCCCGCTCAGGGGCACTGAAGCTTTCTTT.

The chain uses TRBV5-1 and TRBJ2-1, with 9 bases lining up with TRBD2. CDR3 length: 18 amino acids. Germline lookup yields CDR1 SGHRS and CDR2 YFSETQ. V was pared by 0 bases and J by 0 bases, with 7 bases of the junction left unmatched. The chain's CDR3 is CASSLDLAGLSSYNEQFF. DNA for the CDR3: TGCGCCAGCAGCTTGGATCTAGCGGGACTGAGCTCCTACAATGAGCAGTTCTTC.

V and J are TRBV28 and TRBJ2-5; D may be TRBD2 (5 bases). The DNA end is a closer match to TRBJ2-7, so the J assignment may be wrong. CDR3 length: 12 residues. Germline CDR1 and CDR2: MDHEN and SYDVKM. CDR3 region: CALGSPRGEQYF. The DNA of the CDR3 is TGTGCCCTCGGGTCTCCCCGGGGCGAGCAGTACTTC.

The J gene is TRBJ2-1, the V gene TRBV11-2; D uncertain. Germline V gene data show CDR1 as SGHAT and CDR2 as FQNNGV. Trimming removed 5 bases from V and 8 bases from J, with 16 bases in between. The CDR3 is made up of 14 amino acids. The CDR3 DNA reads as TGTGCCAGCAGCCCTGTTTTTCCCGGGCATGAGCAGTTCTTC. It translates to CASSPVFPGHEQFF. Full variable domain (outside the CDR3, taken from reference TRBV11-2 and TRBJ2-1): EAGVAQSPRYKIIEKRQSVAFWCNPISGHATLYWYQQILGQGPKLLIQFQNNGVVDDSQLPKDRFSAERLKGVDSTLKIQPAKLEDSAVYLCASSPVFPGHEQFFGPGTRLTVL.

This clone was picked up a small number of times. The genes are TRBV7-9 and TRBJ1-2; D remains ambiguous. CDR3 length: 14 residues. Trimming removed 0 bases at V and 6 bases at J, with 11 bases between. Germline lookup yields CDR1 SEHNR and CDR2 FQNEAQ (reference sequence). Written as DNA, the CDR3 is TGTGCCAGCAGCTTAGCCGGCGGAGCGGATGGCTACACCTTC. This codes for CASSLAGGADGYTF.